Sequencing of this T cell receptor (beta chain) was carried out in a study of blood T cell repertoires in COVID-19. At the level of the study: Collection of acute and convalescent COVID-19 samples took place in the United States, Italy and Spain.

In assigning cohorts, the study relied on participant-reported clinical history. Resolution of symptoms, clearance, or two negative PCRs was present in recovered Cohort 3 donors. TCRdb's table, derived via immunoSEQ multiplex PCR, lists solely in-frame clones and lacks some. The table records a few hundred thousand clones, roughly four fifths of them present only once. Trimming left V 5 bases short and J 7 bases short, with 18 bases between. Germline loops: CDR1 SEHNR, CDR2 FQNEAQ (reference sequence). This CDR3 is built from 14 residues. The chain carries TRBV7-9 and TRBJ2-7, with D tentatively TRBD2 (6 bases). The TCR was taken from a man aged 35 to 55 who had recovered from COVID-19. Sequencing was carried out using PBMCs or T cells enriched from blood (not recorded which). The CDR3 region has the DNA TGTGCCAGCAGCCCCCGGCGCTCCGCGGGGGAGCAGTACTTC. As protein: CASSPRRSAGEQYF.